A selection of T cell receptor beta chains follows, all from one sample in a study of T cells after yellow fever vaccination. Each CDR3 protein gets one entry after TCRdb re-called the 5' RACE reads with MiXCR. The sample lists 300,000 to 400,000 distinct CDR3 sequences; about 6% were seen once. This sample comprised PBMCs, obtained 5 days after the yellow fever booster vaccination. The receptors stem from a man aged 25-45 years who received the YFV17D yellow fever vaccine. Both conserved end residues are part of each CDR3. A D gene is named only where the DNA matches it firmly. Size tells how often a clone was seen (once, few, many) or the class of an expanded clone, and some rows leave it out.

j_call,d_call,clone_size,v_call,cdr3_aa,cdr3_nt
TRBJ1-2,NA,few,TRBV6-5,CASSYLERQPYGYTF,TGTGCCAGCAGTTACCTAGAGAGACAGCCCTATGGCTACACCTTC
TRBJ2-5,NA,few,TRBV7-2,CASSLSSFPDGETQYF,TGTGCCAGCAGCTTAAGTTCGTTCCCGGACGGGGAGACCCAGTACTTC
TRBJ2-5,TRBD2,NA,TRBV23-1,CASSQGLALSQETQYF,TGCGCCAGCAGTCAGGGACTAGCATTAAGCCAAGAGACCCAGTACTTC
TRBJ2-5,NA,many,TRBV7-3,CASSPGHRETQYF,TGTGCCAGCAGCCCCGGACACCGAGAGACCCAGTACTTC
TRBJ2-3,TRBD2,few,TRBV7-3,CASSFQRESTDTQYF,TGTGCCAGCAGCTTCCAGCGGGAGAGCACAGATACGCAGTATTTT
TRBJ2-7,TRBD2,few,TRBV3-1,CASSQREASYEQYF,TGTGCCAGCAGCCAGCGGGAGGCCTCCTACGAGCAGTACTTC
TRBJ2-7,NA,many,TRBV6-5,CASSSARGQYF,TGTGCCAGCAGTTCCGCCCGGGGGCAGTACTTC
TRBJ1-3,NA,many,TRBV19,CASREGSSSGNTIYF,TGTGCCAGTAGAGAGGGGAGTTCGTCGGGAAACACCATATATTTT
TRBJ2-7,NA,many,TRBV12-3/TRBV12-4,CASSLGPGGAYEQYF,TGTGCCAGCAGTTTGGGGCCCGGGGGCGCCTACGAGCAGTACTTC
TRBJ2-5,NA,NA,TRBV20-1,CSARVVETQYF,TGCAGTGCTAGAGTGGTGGAGACCCAGTACTTC
TRBJ2-7,TRBD2,few,TRBV19,CASSTGRYEQYF,TGTGCCAGTAGTACCGGGAGGTACGAGCAGTACTTC
TRBJ1-2,NA,NA,TRBV28,CASSRSQPSNYGYTF,TGTGCCAGCAGCCGTTCCCAGCCTTCTAACTATGGCTACACCTTC
TRBJ2-5,TRBD1,NA,TRBV20-1,CSAIRQGETQYF,TGCAGTGCTATCCGACAGGGGGAGACCCAGTACTTC
TRBJ1-2,NA,few,TRBV29-1,CSVSSLTSGMGGYTF,TGCAGCGTTTCCTCGTTGACATCCGGAATGGGTGGCTACACCTTC
TRBJ1-4,NA,NA,TRBV4-3,CASSQEWAHNEKLFF,TGCGCCAGCAGCCAAGAGTGGGCTCATAATGAAAAACTGTTTTTT
TRBJ2-1,NA,few,TRBV20-1,CSAEYSAVRYNEQFF,TGCAGTGCCGAGTACTCGGCGGTGAGGTACAATGAGCAGTTCTTC
TRBJ2-7,TRBD2,few,TRBV25-1,CASSESSGSDEQYF,TGTGCCAGCAGTGAGTCTAGCGGGAGCGACGAGCAGTACTTC
TRBJ2-1,TRBD2,many,TRBV20-1,CSASGTSGSYNEQFF,TGCAGTGCTAGCGGGACTAGCGGGTCTTACAATGAGCAGTTCTTC
TRBJ2-1,TRBD2,NA,TRBV5-1,CASSRKRESINEQFF,TGCGCCAGCAGCCGTAAGCGGGAGTCTATTAATGAGCAGTTCTTC
TRBJ2-7,NA,NA,TRBV20-1,CSARFLWGTSREQYF,TGCAGTGCTAGATTTTTGTGGGGGACGAGTCGCGAGCAGTACTTC
TRBJ2-2,NA,NA,TRBV11-2,CASSLQAGNTGELFF,TGTGCCAGCAGCTTACAGGCGGGGAACACCGGGGAGCTGTTTTTT